This T cell receptor beta chain came from a study of blood T cell repertoires in COVID-19. V was shortened by 7 bases and J by 9 bases, with 14 bases between the two germline ends. There are 12 residues in the CDR3. Germline V gene data show CDR1 as MNHEY and CDR2 as SVGAGI. The method was immunoSEQ multiplex PCR; TCRdb's version includes in-frame clones alone and lacks a portion of them. Of over 150,000 clones detected, roughly 80% appear once; the ten largest clones hold 7% to 9%. This sequence joins TRBV6-5 and TRBJ2-3; TRBD2 might be the D (5 bases). The sequenced sample was peripheral blood. The sequence was obtained from a man aged 55 to 70 with acute or convalescent COVID-19. The CDR3 reads CASNPEGGTQYF. DNA for the CDR3: TGTGCCAGCAATCCAGAGGGCGGGACGCAGTATTTT.